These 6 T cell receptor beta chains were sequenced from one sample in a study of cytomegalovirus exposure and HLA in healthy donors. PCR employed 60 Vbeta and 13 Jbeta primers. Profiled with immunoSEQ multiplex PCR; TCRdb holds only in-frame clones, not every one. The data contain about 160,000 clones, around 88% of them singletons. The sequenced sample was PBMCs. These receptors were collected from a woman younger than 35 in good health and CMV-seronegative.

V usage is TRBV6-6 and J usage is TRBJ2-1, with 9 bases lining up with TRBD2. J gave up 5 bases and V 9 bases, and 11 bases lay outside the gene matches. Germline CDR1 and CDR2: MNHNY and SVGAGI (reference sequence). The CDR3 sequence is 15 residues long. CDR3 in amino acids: CASRAGGLRNNEQFF. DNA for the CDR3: TGTGCCAGTCGGGCGGGGGGGCTCCGAAACAATGAGCAGTTCTTC.

CDR3 protein: CASSLAGAAYNEQFF. DNA for the CDR3: TGTGCCAGCAGCCTAGCGGGAGCCGCCTACAATGAGCAGTTCTTC. The J gene is TRBJ2-1, the V gene TRBV11-3, with TRBD2 matching 10 bases. This CDR3 region has 15 residues. Trimming at V came to 5 bases and at J to 2 bases, leaving 3 bases not matched to a gene. The germline V gene encodes CDR1 SGHNT and CDR2 YENEEA.

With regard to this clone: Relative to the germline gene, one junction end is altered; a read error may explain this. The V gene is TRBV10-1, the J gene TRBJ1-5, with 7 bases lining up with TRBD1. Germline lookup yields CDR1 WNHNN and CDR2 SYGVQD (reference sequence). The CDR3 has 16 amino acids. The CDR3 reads CATYLPGGHSNQPRHF. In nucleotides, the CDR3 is TGCGCCACCTATCTTCCAGGGGGACATAGCAATCAGCCCCGGCATTTT.

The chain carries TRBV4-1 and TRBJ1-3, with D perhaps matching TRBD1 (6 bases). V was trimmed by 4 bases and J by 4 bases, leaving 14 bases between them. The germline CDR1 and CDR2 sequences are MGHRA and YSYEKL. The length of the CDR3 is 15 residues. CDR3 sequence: CASSPSGTLGNTIYF. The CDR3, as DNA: TGCGCCAGCAGCCCAAGCGGGACACTCGGAAACACCATATATTTT.

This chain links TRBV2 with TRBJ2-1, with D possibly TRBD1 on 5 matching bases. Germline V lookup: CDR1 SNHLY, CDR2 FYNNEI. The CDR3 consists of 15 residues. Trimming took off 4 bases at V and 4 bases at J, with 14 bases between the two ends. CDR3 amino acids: CASSGLRQLYNEQFF. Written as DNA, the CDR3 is TGTGCCAGCAGTGGGTTGAGACAGCTGTACAATGAGCAGTTCTTC.

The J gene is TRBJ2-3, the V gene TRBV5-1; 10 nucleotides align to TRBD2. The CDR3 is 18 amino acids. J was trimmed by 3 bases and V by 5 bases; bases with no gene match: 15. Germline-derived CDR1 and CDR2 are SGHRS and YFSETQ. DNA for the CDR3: TGCGCCAGCAGAGACGGGACTAGCGATAGAAAGAGAACAGATACGCAGTATTTT. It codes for CASRDGTSDRKRTDTQYF.